These T cell receptor beta chains were read from a single sample in a study of vaccination and CD4 T cells after COVID-19. Using its own MiXCR run on the PCR reads, TCRdb lists one record per CDR3 protein. The table includes 15,000 or so distinct CDR3 sequences, nearly 35% detected once. These TCRs are of unknown antigen specificity. The source material was cultured CD4+ T cells from blood. These receptor sequences come from a human donor with COVID-19. The CDR3 runs from the conserved cysteine through the conserved F or W. Each record gives: J gene, D gene, clone size, V gene, CDR3 DNA, CDR3 protein. A D gene is named only where the DNA matches it firmly. Part of the rows lack a size; the others show once, few, many or a class for expanded clones.

TRBJ1-4,-,-,TRBV4-1,TGCGCCAGCAGCCGGAGAACAACTAATGAAAAACTGTTTTTT,CASSRRTTNEKLFF
TRBJ2-3,TRBD2,-,TRBV10-2,TGCGCCAGCGGTAGCGGGGGGAGCACAGATACGCAGTATTTT,CASGSGGSTDTQYF
TRBJ2-7,TRBD2,-,TRBV6-1,TGTGCCAGCAGTAGCTGGGAAGCGGGGGGCCGCCCACGCTCCTACGAACAGTACTTC,CASSSWEAGGRPRSYEQYF
TRBJ2-3,-,few,TRBV7-9,TGTGCCAGCAGCTATGGTAAAAGCACAGATACGCAGTATTTT,CASSYGKSTDTQYF
TRBJ1-1,-,once,TRBV6-1,TGTGCCAGCGCCACGGACGACGTGAACACTGAAGCTTTCTTT,CASATDDVNTEAFF
TRBJ1-6,-,-,TRBV12-3/TRBV12-4,TGTGCCAGCAAAACACAGAGAGGGAATTCACCCCTCCACTTT,CASKTQRGNSPLHF
TRBJ2-3,TRBD2,-,TRBV7-2,TGTGCCAGCAGCTTAGTGCGGTTTAAGGGCCTAGCGGGAGATACGCAGTATTTT,CASSLVRFKGLAGDTQYF
TRBJ1-6,-,few,TRBV6-2/TRBV6-3,TGTGCCAGCAGCCTCGATGGGGGAGGAAATTCACCCCTCCACTTT,CASSLDGGGNSPLHF
TRBJ1-5,TRBD1,few,TRBV30,TGTGCCTGGGGGACAGGGCTCTATCAGCCCCAGCATTTT,CAWGTGLYQPQHF
TRBJ1-5,-,-,TRBV2,TGTGCCAGCAGTGAGGGGTATCAGCCCCAGCATTTT,CASSEGYQPQHF
TRBJ2-5,-,-,TRBV5-1,TGCGCCAGCAGCTTGGGGTCAGGGCAAGAGACCCAGTACTTC,CASSLGSGQETQYF
TRBJ2-2,-,few,TRBV18,TGTGCCAGCTCAGCTTCCCTTTACCCCGGGGAGCTGTTTTTT,CASSASLYPGELFF
TRBJ1-6,-,-,TRBV5-1,TGCGCCAGCAGCTTGCTAGAGACGGCGAATTCACCCCTCCACTTT,CASSLLETANSPLHF
TRBJ2-3,TRBD2,few,TRBV2,TGTGCCAGCCAACTAGCGGGGGCCACAGATACGCAGTATTTT,CASQLAGATDTQYF
TRBJ2-7,-,-,TRBV27,TGTGCCAGCAGCGACTTCCACGAGCAGTACTTC,CASSDFHEQYF
TRBJ2-7,-,-,TRBV21-1,TGTGCCAGCCAGCACACAGGCTCCTACGAGCAGTACTTC,CASQHTGSYEQYF
TRBJ2-5,TRBD1,-,TRBV2,TGTGCCAGCACCCGGGACAGCCAAGAGACCCAGTACTTC,CASTRDSQETQYF
TRBJ1-6,-,few,TRBV2,TGTGCCAGCCAATTAGGGATCTCTAATTCACCCCTCCACTTT,CASQLGISNSPLHF
TRBJ1-2,-,-,TRBV20-1,TGCAGTGCTAGAGCAGAAAGCCGGGGCTACACCTTC,CSARAESRGYTF
TRBJ1-1,-,-,TRBV10-1,TGCGCCAGCAGTGATAATTTTCGGACGGGGAACACTGAAGCTTTCTTT,CASSDNFRTGNTEAFF
TRBJ2-4,-,once,TRBV4-1,TGCGCCAGCAGCCAATATGGGGCACAGGGCAAAAACATTCAGTACTTC,CASSQYGAQGKNIQYF
TRBJ1-1,-,few,TRBV7-8,TGTGCCAGCAGCTTAGACAGGTCAAGAGCTGAAGCTTTCTTT,CASSLDRSRAEAFF
TRBJ2-7,-,-,TRBV11-1,TGTGCCAGCAGCTTTCCTGGGAGATTCTACGAGCAGTACTTC,CASSFPGRFYEQYF
TRBJ2-5,-,-,TRBV7-8,TGTGCCAGCAGCTTAGCGACACAAGAGACCCAGTACTTC,CASSLATQETQYF
TRBJ2-5,TRBD2,-,TRBV5-8,TGTGCCAGCAGCTTCTCTAGCGGTGAGACCCAGTACTTC,CASSFSSGETQYF
TRBJ1-1,-,-,TRBV28,TGTGCCAGCAGGGGGCGTCGAACTGAAGCTTTCTTT,CASRGRRTEAFF
TRBJ1-2,-,few,TRBV6-1,TGTGCCACCCGTCGGGTCCGGGGTGGCTATGGCTACACCTTC,CATRRVRGGYGYTF
TRBJ1-5,TRBD1,few,TRBV6-1,TGTGCCAGCATTGCAGGACAGGGAAATCAGCCCCAGCATTTT,CASIAGQGNQPQHF
TRBJ1-2,TRBD1,-,TRBV5-6,TGTGCCAGCAGCTTTCTTGGGGACAGGGAGAACTATGGCTACACCTTC,CASSFLGDRENYGYTF
TRBJ2-5,-,-,TRBV11-3,TGTGCCAGCAGCGGAACCTCACGTGTGGGGACCCAGTACTTC,CASSGTSRVGTQYF
TRBJ2-5,TRBD1,-,TRBV7-7,TGTGCTAGCAGCCCACTTCCGGGACAGGGGGAGACCCAGTACTTC,CASSPLPGQGETQYF
TRBJ1-4,TRBD1,-,TRBV10-2,TGCGCCAGCAGGGGGACAGGGGGTAATGAAAAACTGTTTTTT,CASRGTGGNEKLFF
TRBJ1-5,TRBD1,-,TRBV12-3/TRBV12-4,TGTGCCAGCAGTTTAGAACACAGGCAGGGGGGTCAGCCCCAGCATTTT,CASSLEHRQGGQPQHF
TRBJ2-5,TRBD1,-,TRBV2,TGTGCCACAGGGACAGAAGAGACCCAGTACTTC,CATGTEETQYF
TRBJ1-1,-,-,TRBV30,TGTGCCGGAGGACGAATGAACACTGAAGCTTTCTTT,CAGGRMNTEAFF
TRBJ1-6,-,-,TRBV6-1,TGTGCCAGCAGTGACGTTAATCATAATTCACCCCTCCACTTT,CASSDVNHNSPLHF
TRBJ2-7,TRBD1,-,TRBV2,TGTGCCAGCAGTGTAGGCAGACAGGGGACTCACGAGCAGTACTTC,CASSVGRQGTHEQYF
TRBJ2-5,TRBD1,-,TRBV20-1,TGCAGTGATAAAATGGGACAGCAAGAGACCCAGTACTTC,CSDKMGQQETQYF
TRBJ2-5,-,-,TRBV10-3,TGTGCCATCAGTGACTCGGACAGACAAGAGACCCAGTACTTC,CAISDSDRQETQYF
TRBJ1-4,-,once,TRBV20-1,TGCAGTGCTAGAGATCAGGGGAAAGGTAGTGAAAAACTGTTTTTT,CSARDQGKGSEKLFF
TRBJ1-3,TRBD1,few,TRBV7-8,TGTGCCAGCAGCCCCGGACAGGGGAAAGGAAACACCATATATTTT,CASSPGQGKGNTIYF
TRBJ1-1,-,few,TRBV20-1,TGCAGTGCTAGAAGTGAGGCACAGAACACTGAAGCTTTCTTT,CSARSEAQNTEAFF
TRBJ2-5,-,-,TRBV9,TGTGCCAGCAGCGTAGGAGGGGCCCAAGAGACCCAGTACTTC,CASSVGGAQETQYF
TRBJ2-4,-,-,TRBV12-3/TRBV12-4,TGTGCCAGCAGTTCCCAGGCAGGACAGTTAAACATTCAGTACTTC,CASSSQAGQLNIQYF